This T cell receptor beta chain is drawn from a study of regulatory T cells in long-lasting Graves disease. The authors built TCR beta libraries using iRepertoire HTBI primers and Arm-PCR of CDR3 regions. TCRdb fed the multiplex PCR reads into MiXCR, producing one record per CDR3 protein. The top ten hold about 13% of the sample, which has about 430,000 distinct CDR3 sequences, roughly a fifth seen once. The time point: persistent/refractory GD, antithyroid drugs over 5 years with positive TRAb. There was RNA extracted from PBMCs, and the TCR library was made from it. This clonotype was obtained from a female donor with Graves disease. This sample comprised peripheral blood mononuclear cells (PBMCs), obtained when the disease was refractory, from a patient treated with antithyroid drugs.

The CDR3 reads CASSNGTGINQPQHF. The DNA of the CDR3 is TGCGCCAGCAGCAACGGTACAGGGATCAATCAGCCCCAGCATTTT. V and J are TRBV5-1 and TRBJ1-5, with D perhaps TRBD1 (6 bases). CDR1 is SGHRS and CDR2 is YFSETQ in the germline V gene. CDR3 length: 15 amino acids. V gave up 4 bases and J gave up 3 bases, with 14 bases separating them.